The 7 T cell receptor beta chains reported below all come from one sample, sequenced in a study of OX40 agonist ivuxolimab in advanced cancers. Produced via immunoSEQ multiplex PCR; TCRdb's table is partial and in-frame only. The table shows about 55,000 clones, with around 87% occurring only once. The sample consisted of CD4+ or CD8+ T cells sorted from blood, taken in a trial of the OX40 agonist ivuxolimab. Every receptor here comes from an adult with an advanced solid tumor such as melanoma, head and neck, liver or kidney cancer.

J is TRBJ2-1 and V is TRBV7-6; TRBD2 matches at 13 bases. Losses at the gene ends were 5 bases for V and 4 bases for J; bases not matched to a gene: 14. The CDR3 spans 19 residues. CDR1 is SGHVS and CDR2 is FNYEAQ in the germline V gene. As DNA, the CDR3 is TGTGCCAGCAGCCTTACCCCAGGACTAGCGGGAGACCAATACAATGAGCAGTTCTTC. Translation: CASSLTPGLAGDQYNEQFF.

The chain has TRBV2 and TRBJ2-5; D possibly uses TRBD1 or TRBD2 (5 bases each). CDR1 is SNHLY, CDR2 FYNNEI, per germline. V lost 5 bases to trimming and J lost 4 bases, with 17 bases between them. The CDR3 loop spans 15 amino acids. CDR3 sequence reads: CASSTRRDRGETQYF. As DNA, the CDR3 is TGTGCCAGCAGTACCCGCAGGGACCGGGGAGAGACCCAGTACTTC.

The chain joins TRBV27 to TRBJ1-2, with D unresolved. The length of the CDR3 is 15 residues. V was pared by 3 bases and J by 4 bases, with 15 bases between. Germline assignment: CDR1 MNHEY and CDR2 SMNVEV (reference sequence). CDR3 nucleotide sequence: TGTGCCAGCAGTTTCACCCCCGGCGGGATCTATGGCTACACCTTC. Protein sequence: CASSFTPGGIYGYTF.

This chain uses TRBV19 with TRBJ2-3; 11 bases agree with TRBD2. This CDR3 region has 18 residues. V gave up 3 bases and J gave up 0 bases; unmatched junction bases: 8. CDR1 is LNHDA, CDR2 SQIVND, per germline (reference sequence). The chain's CDR3 is CASSMWIAGGLSTDTQYF. DNA of the CDR3: TGTGCCAGTAGTATGTGGATAGCGGGAGGGCTGAGCACAGATACGCAGTATTTT.

In its sample, this clone was seen once. The chain employs TRBV18 and TRBJ2-3; TRBD2 might be the D (5 bases). V lost 2 bases and J 4 bases, leaving 13 bases between the germline ends. The CDR3 consists of 15 residues. Looked up from germline, CDR1 is KGHSH and CDR2 is LQKENI. The CDR3 spells CASSPNPGVADTQYF. The CDR3 coding sequence is TGTGCCAGCTCACCAAATCCCGGGGTAGCAGATACGCAGTATTTT.

J is TRBJ2-2 and V is TRBV5-4; unclear D gene. This CDR3 spans 16 amino acids. Germline CDR1 is SGHNT and CDR2 is YYREEE (reference sequence). V was shortened by 0 bases and J by 5 bases, with 14 bases between the two germline ends. In DNA, the CDR3 is TGTGCCAGCAGCTTGGTTGGGTTTCCGGAGACCGGGGAGCTGTTTTTT. Its protein product is CASSLVGFPETGELFF.

This chain joins TRBV29-1 and TRBJ2-1, with 11 bases matching TRBD1. Trimming at V came to 7 bases and at J to 7 bases, leaving 9 bases not matched to a gene. Per the germline V gene, CDR1 is SQVTM and CDR2 is ANQGSEA. CDR3 length equals 14 residues. Here the CDR3 reads CSGTGTGGRNEQFF. The DNA for the CDR3 is TGCAGCGGAACCGGGACAGGGGGTAGGAATGAGCAGTTCTTC.